The following is a T cell receptor beta chain sequence with its context. Its antigen is as yet unknown. Naive CD8+ T lymphocytes were specified as CD45RO-CCR7+CD27+CD95-. The germline gives CDR1 MDHEN, CDR2 SYDVKM. CDR3 length equals 17 residues. The sample originates from a study of CXCR3-negative and CXCR3-positive naive CD8 T cells. The study, taken as a whole, reports: CXCR3-positive naive cells carried more hydrophobic TRB CDR3s than CXCR3-negative naive cells did. The study found comparably high diversity in both naive subsets and much lower diversity in memory CD8+ cells. Memory cells diverged, while naive CXCR3-positive and CXCR3-negative cells had similar TRBV-TRBJ usage. Partial loss of CXCR3 expression followed cryopreservation; most assays used fresh PBMCs.

The libraries of TRB cDNA were constructed through 5' RACE using UMI labels. TCRdb reprocessed the 5' RACE reads, keeping one entry per CDR3 protein, no DNA. Its table records approximately 88,000 distinct CDR3 sequences. The sequence derives from a human donor in good health. Some clones in this sample may be carry-over from other donors' samples. The material sequenced was naive CXCR3+ CD8+ T cells from blood. The subset here: CD45RO-CCR7+CD27+CD95- naive CD8+ T cells expressing CXCR3 (TNR3+). This chain connects TRBV28 to TRBJ2-7; with no DNA, the TCRdb D assignment of TRBD1 cannot be verified. The CDR3 loop is CASSLAWGQGSSYEQYF.